A single T cell receptor (beta chain) is shown here with its context. This entry comes from a study of blood T cell repertoires in COVID-19. The CDR3 length is 15 residues. Measured with immunoSEQ multiplex PCR; TCRdb has only the in-frame clones, and not every one. This table holds around 100,000 clones, nearly 90% found once. Sequenced sample: peripheral blood. This sequence originates from a man aged 50-59 years with active COVID-19. The rearrangement joins TRBV21-1 to TRBJ1-2; TRBD1 is taken as the D call from the table, unchecked against the DNA. TRBV21-1 counts as a pseudogene. CDR3 bases: TGTGCCAGCAGCATAGGGGCCATTAAGAACTATGGCTACACCTTC. It encodes CASSIGAIKNYGYTF.